The 27 T cell receptor beta chains given below trace back to one sample, sequenced in a study of identical twins. TCRdb itself ran the 5' RACE reads through MiXCR, one entry per CDR3 protein. Here the sample spans 700,000 to 950,000 distinct CDR3 sequences, roughly an eighth being singletons. The data were also submitted as part of a second study, on yellow fever vaccine responses in identical twins.

What was sequenced was PBMCs. Receptors originate from a woman between 18 and 29 years old in good health.

This chain uses TRBV3-1 with TRBJ2-1; 7 nucleotides agree with TRBD2. The CDR3 runs to 14 residues. V shed 4 bases and J 8 bases; nucleotides not matched to a gene: 8. Germline-derived CDR1 and CDR2 are LGHDT and YNNKEL (reference sequence). CDR3 region: CASSPGLPTHEQFF. The DNA for the CDR3 is TGTGCCAGCAGCCCGGGACTACCGACCCATGAGCAGTTCTTC.

The J gene is TRBJ2-5, the V gene TRBV25-1; TRBD2 matches 10 bases. This CDR3 contains 13 residues. Germline V lookup: CDR1 MGHDK, CDR2 SYGVNS. After removal of 9 bases from V and 5 bases from J, the junction contained 6 bases not matched to a gene. CDR3 protein: CASLAGEGETQYF. CDR3 sequence (DNA): TGTGCCAGTCTAGCGGGAGAAGGGGAGACCCAGTACTTC.

This chain links TRBV12-3 or TRBV12-4 with TRBJ2-2; no clear D gene. This CDR3 region has 15 residues. The V end lost 7 bases, the J end lost 0 bases, and 12 bases lay between the germline ends. This CDR3 reads CASTLGFPNTGELFF. CDR3 sequence (DNA): TGTGCCAGCACTCTAGGGTTCCCGAACACCGGGGAGCTGTTTTTT.

The J gene is TRBJ2-5, the V gene TRBV27; 7 bases map to TRBD2. The CDR3 has 13 amino acids. Germline V CDR1 and CDR2: MNHEY, SMNVEV (reference sequence). V lost 8 bases, J lost 5 bases, and 8 bases stayed unmatched. This CDR3 reads CASAGGGRETQYF. CDR3 nucleotide sequence: TGTGCCAGCGCTGGGGGGGGGAGGGAGACCCAGTACTTC.

This clonotype turned up a few times. The chain couples TRBV11-2 to TRBJ2-7, with 7 bases identical to TRBD2. The germline V gene encodes CDR1 SGHAT and CDR2 FQNNGV. V lost 5 bases and J lost 7; bases outside the gene matches: 17. The CDR3 is 16 amino acids. The CDR3, as DNA: TGTGCCAGCAGCCCGACCGGGACTACGTCCCCGGGGGAGCAGTACTTC. As protein: CASSPTGTTSPGEQYF.

The rearrangement joins TRBV4-2 to TRBJ1-2, with 8 bases fitting TRBD1. Trimming at V came to 4 bases and at J to 1 base, leaving 14 bases not matched to a gene. Germline V gene lookup returns CDR1 LGHNA and CDR2 YNFKEQ. This CDR3 spans 18 amino acids. The CDR3 sequence: CASSPRSGQAIFNYGYTF. The CDR3, as DNA: TGTGCCAGCAGCCCGAGGTCGGGACAGGCAATTTTTAACTATGGCTACACCTTC.

This clonotype was counted a few times. The rearrangement links TRBV12-3 or TRBV12-4 to TRBJ2-1; no reliable D call. CDR3 length: 14 amino acids. V was trimmed by 6 bases and J by 2 bases, leaving 11 bases between them. CDR3 amino acids: CASRTLETYNEQFF. In nucleotides, the CDR3 is TGTGCCAGCAGAACCCTAGAAACCTACAATGAGCAGTTCTTC.

This clonotype was seen at least ten times. The chain has TRBV2 and TRBJ2-2; 10 bases are a match to TRBD1. The CDR3 length is 15 residues. Per germline, CDR1 SNHLY and CDR2 FYNNEI. The ends lost 8 bases at V and 3 bases at J; junction bases unmatched: 6. The CDR3 nucleotides read TGTGCCAGCGGGGGGACAGGGGTTTACACCGGGGAGCTGTTTTTT. Its protein is CASGGTGVYTGELFF.

This clonotype was counted between two and nine times. The junction differs from germline at one of its ends, possibly a read error. This chain links TRBV28 with TRBJ2-3, with D hard to call. Germline V gene data show CDR1 as MDHEN and CDR2 as SYDVKM. The CDR3 covers 14 residues. CDR3 loop: CASSLSDSTYTQYF. Here the CDR3 DNA reads TGTGCCAGCAGTTTAAGTGATTCCACATATACGCAGTATTTT.

J is TRBJ2-5 and V is TRBV5-1; weak D call: TRBD2 (6 bases). CDR1 and CDR2 from the germline V gene are SGHRS and YFSETQ. V gave up 4 bases and J gave up 3 bases, with 13 bases separating them. The CDR3 spans 14 residues. The CDR3, as DNA: TGCGCCAGCAGCATAGCTGCTAGCGAAGAGACCCAGTACTTC. As protein: CASSIAASEETQYF.

The chain uses TRBV7-9 and TRBJ2-5; 7 bases fit TRBD2. The CDR3 covers 16 residues. Germline CDR1 and CDR2: SEHNR and FQNEAQ (reference sequence). Losses at the gene ends were 4 bases for V and 5 bases for J; bases not matched to a gene: 13. The CDR3 DNA sequence: TGTGCCAGCAGCTCCACTGGGACTACCTTAGGCGAGACCCAGTACTTC. As protein: CASSSTGTTLGETQYF.

The chain uses TRBV27 and TRBJ2-1, with 8 bases matching TRBD2. Germline CDR1 and CDR2: MNHEY and SMNVEV (reference sequence). The CDR3 sequence is 16 residues long. The J segment lost 1 base and the V segment lost 6 bases, leaving 8 bases of the junction unmatched. The CDR3 DNA follows: TGTGCCAGCAGCCGCCCCGGACTAGCATCCTACAATGAGCAGTTCTTC. It is translated as CASSRPGLASYNEQFF.

This clonotype was seen a few times. The chain carries TRBV5-1 and TRBJ2-2; a possible D gene is TRBD1 (6 bases). The CDR3 has 15 amino acids. Trimming pared 6 bases from V and 7 bases from J, leaving 19 bases between. The germline gives CDR1 SGHRS, CDR2 YFSETQ. The CDR3 DNA reads as TGCGCCAGCACCACTTCACAGGGACGAGGCGGGGAGCTGTTTTTT. Translated, it gives CASTTSQGRGGELFF.

The gene calls are TRBV10-1 and TRBJ2-3, with a weak D call TRBD2 (6 bases). Germline V gene lookup returns CDR1 WNHNN and CDR2 SYGVQD (reference sequence). CDR3 length: 15 amino acids. The V gene lost 5 bases and the J gene lost 5 bases, with 17 bases spanning the gap. The CDR3 spells CASSPYGSLVDTQYF. CDR3 nucleotide sequence: TGCGCCAGCAGTCCATACGGGAGTTTGGTAGATACGCAGTATTTT.

The chain has TRBV4-2 and TRBJ2-6, with TRBD1 identical over 10 bases. The V segment lost 4 bases and the J segment 0 bases; nucleotides outside the gene matches: 12. The length of the CDR3 is 20 residues. Germline V gene lookup returns CDR1 LGHNA and CDR2 YNFKEQ. CDR3 sequence reads: CASSLTLGQGESSGANVLTF. As DNA, the CDR3 is TGTGCCAGCAGCCTCACTCTTGGACAGGGGGAAAGCTCTGGGGCCAACGTCCTGACTTTC.

There are a few counts of this clonotype. V gene TRBV12-3 or TRBV12-4 combines with J gene TRBJ1-5; D is possibly TRBD1 (5 bases). V was pared by 4 bases and J by 4 bases, with 14 bases between. The CDR3 is 15 residues long. CDR3 in amino acids: CASSSGGGMNQPQHF. The CDR3 coding sequence is TGTGCCAGCAGTTCCGGTGGGGGGATGAATCAGCCCCAGCATTTT.

The chain employs TRBV27 and TRBJ2-1; 9 positions match TRBD1. Per germline, CDR1 MNHEY and CDR2 SMNVEV (reference sequence). V was clipped by 5 bases and J by 8 bases; unmatched bases: 13. The length of the CDR3 is 16 residues. The CDR3 nucleotides read TGTGCCAGCAGTCCCTACATAAGACAGGGGGATTATGAGCAGTTCTTC. Translation gives CASSPYIRQGDYEQFF.

V usage is TRBV20-1 and J usage is TRBJ2-2; D not resolved. The germline CDR1 and CDR2 sequences are DFQATT and SNEGSKA (reference sequence). V lost 3 bases and J lost 3, with 8 bases in between. The CDR3 sequence is 13 residues long. The CDR3 region is CSASTADTGELFF. The DNA of the CDR3 is TGCAGTGCTAGTACGGCGGACACCGGGGAGCTGTTTTTT.

In this sample, this clonotype turned up a few times. The chain employs TRBV6-5 and TRBJ2-7; a possible D gene is TRBD1 (5 bases). Germline CDR1 and CDR2: MNHEY and SVGAGI. The CDR3 is made up of 14 amino acids. V shed 0 bases and J shed 3 bases, with 9 bases lying between them. For the CDR3, the DNA is TGTGCCAGCAGTTACTCGAGCCAGGGCTACGAGCAGTACTTC. Its translation is CASSYSSQGYEQYF.

This clonotype turned up a few times. The chain uses TRBV15 and TRBJ1-1; TRBD1 might be the D (5 bases). Germline values: CDR1 LNHNV, CDR2 YYDKDF (reference sequence). V dropped 1 base and J dropped 1 base, with 7 bases sitting between them. The CDR3 consists of 14 residues. The CDR3 DNA reads as TGTGCCACCAGCAGAGGAGGGGAGAACACTGAAGCTTTCTTT. It yields the protein CATSRGGENTEAFF.

V is TRBV12-3 or TRBV12-4 and J is TRBJ2-1; possible D gene TRBD2, 6 bases. V was clipped by 3 bases and J by 0 bases, with 9 bases between them. The CDR3 consists of 15 residues. CDR3 in DNA: TGTGCCAGCAGTTTCGGAGCGGGCTCCTACAATGAGCAGTTCTTC. Protein: CASSFGAGSYNEQFF.

The chain has TRBV14 and TRBJ2-5; 7 positions match TRBD1. This CDR3 has 15 residues. Germline V CDR1 and CDR2: SGHDN, FVKESK. V lost 4 bases to trimming and J lost 6 bases; unmatched junction nucleotides: 11. CDR3 loop: CASSPRTGGPKTQYF. CDR3 bases: TGTGCCAGCAGCCCGAGGACAGGAGGCCCAAAGACCCAGTACTTC.

V and J are TRBV5-1 and TRBJ2-2, with 7 positions matching TRBD1. V shed 2 bases and J 7 bases; nucleotides not matched to a gene: 8. This CDR3 comprises 15 residues. Germline loops: CDR1 SGHRS, CDR2 YFSETQ. CDR3 nucleotide sequence: TGCGCCAGCAGCTTCACCGACAGGGACAGCGGGGAGCTGTTTTTT. It encodes CASSFTDRDSGELFF.

This clonotype was picked up a small number of times. V is TRBV10-3 and J is TRBJ1-2, with 9 nucleotides matching TRBD1. The germline gives CDR1 ENHRY, CDR2 SYGVKD. V was pared by 4 bases and J by 6 bases, with 6 bases of the junction left unmatched. The CDR3 has 14 amino acids. The CDR3 sequence is CAISVLQGADGYTF. CDR3 DNA sequence: TGTGCCATCAGTGTGTTACAGGGGGCCGATGGCTACACCTTC.

This chain uses TRBV6-1 with TRBJ2-3; 10 bases line up with TRBD1. The CDR3 is 17 residues long. Unmatched junction bases numbered 9, after V lost 6 bases and J lost 0 bases. Germline CDR1 reads MNHNS; CDR2 reads SASEGT. The CDR3: CASSLGTGVVSTDTQYF. CDR3 nucleotide sequence: TGTGCCAGCAGCCTAGGGACAGGGGTCGTTAGCACAGATACGCAGTATTTT.

The rearrangement joins TRBV7-6 to TRBJ2-5, with D unresolved. CDR1 is SGHVS and CDR2 is FNYEAQ in the germline V gene. Between the trimmed V and J ends, which lost 5 bases and 5 bases, there was a span of 12 bases. This CDR3 contains 13 residues. The CDR3 sequence: CASSTYSWETQYF. The CDR3 DNA sequence: TGTGCCAGCAGCACCTACAGTTGGGAGACCCAGTACTTC.

This clonotype was seen a handful of times. The chain carries TRBV18 and TRBJ1-3; D might be TRBD1 (5 bases). The CDR3 is 16 residues long. Trimming cost V 2 bases and J 0 bases, with 11 bases left between them. Germline V gene data show CDR1 as KGHSH and CDR2 as LQKENI. This chain's CDR3 is CASSPGAGYSGNTIYF. The CDR3, as DNA: TGTGCCAGCTCACCAGGGGCAGGTTACTCTGGAAACACCATATATTTT.